The 11 T cell receptor beta chains below all came from one sample that was sequenced in a study of cytomegalovirus exposure and HLA in healthy donors. PCR involved 60 Vbeta and 13 Jbeta primers. The data were produced by immunoSEQ multiplex PCR, yet TCRdb's version contains in-frame clones alone and is incomplete. This sample yields hundreds of thousands of clones, of which around 80% are seen a single time; more than 0.6% belongs to the top ten. Sequenced material: PBMCs. These TCRs come from a boy between 2 and 10 years old in good health and CMV-seronegative.

This clone was counted once. The rearrangement links TRBV6-1 to TRBJ1-1; D not certain. V was pared by 5 bases and J by 0 bases, with 13 bases between. Germline V lookup: CDR1 MNHNS, CDR2 SASEGT. The CDR3 has 15 amino acids. The CDR3 region has the DNA TGTGCCAGCAGTCCGGGGTGGCCGGTGAACACTGAAGCTTTCTTT. It translates to CASSPGWPVNTEAFF.

The chain joins TRBV2 to TRBJ1-1, with 8 bases matching TRBD1. The CDR3 contains 14 residues. V gave up 6 bases and J gave up 2 bases; unmatched junction bases: 5. In germline, CDR1 is SNHLY, CDR2 FYNNEI. This CDR3 is CASRGDRGNTEAFF. In DNA, the CDR3 is TGTGCCAGCAGAGGAGACAGGGGAAACACTGAAGCTTTCTTT.

The chain uses TRBV29-1 and TRBJ2-1, with 9 bases that match TRBD2. There are 14 residues in the CDR3. With V trimmed by 7 bases and J by 6 bases, 10 bases remained unmatched. The germline CDR1 and CDR2 sequences are SQVTM and ANQGSEA. In DNA, the CDR3 is TGCAGCGGGGCGGCGGGAGGGCCGGGCAATGAGCAGTTCTTC. Protein product: CSGAAGGPGNEQFF.

The J gene is TRBJ2-7, the V gene TRBV7-6; possibly TRBD2 for D (6 bases). This CDR3 has 14 residues. Germline V lookup: CDR1 SGHVS, CDR2 FNYEAQ. The germline V and J ends were trimmed by 3 bases and 5 bases, with 14 bases remaining between them. CDR3 bases: TGTGCCAGCAGCTTTATGGAGGGCCCCCACGAGCAGTACTTC. The encoded protein is CASSFMEGPHEQYF.

The CDR3 sequence: CASSPEVATEAFF. CDR3 nucleotides: TGTGCCAGCAGCCCGGAGGTGGCCACTGAAGCTTTCTTT. The genes are TRBV5-5 and TRBJ1-1; D is unclear. CDR3 length: 13 residues. CDR1 and CDR2 (germline): SGHKS, YYEKEE (reference sequence). V was clipped by 4 bases and J by 4 bases, with 11 bases between them.

This clone was counted a single time. This chain links TRBV9 with TRBJ1-3; D might be TRBD1 (5 bases). Per the germline V gene, CDR1 is SGDLS and CDR2 is YYNGEE. This CDR3 region has 18 residues. Trimming took off 1 base at V and 0 bases at J, with 17 bases between the two ends. The CDR3 here is CASSVSALVQDSGNTIYF. CDR3 in DNA: TGTGCCAGCAGCGTAAGCGCGTTGGTACAGGACTCTGGAAACACCATATATTTT.

The DNA of the CDR3 is TGTGCCATCAAAGGGAATGAGGGAAAACTGTTTTTT. Amino acid sequence: CAIKGNEGKLFF. The chain uses TRBV10-3 and TRBJ1-4; D is undetermined. Germline V CDR1 and CDR2: ENHRY, SYGVKD. There are 12 residues in the CDR3. The germline V and J ends were trimmed by 7 bases and 10 bases, with 13 bases remaining between them.

This sequence joins TRBV9 and TRBJ2-7; 9 bases match TRBD1. V shed 3 bases, J shed 3 bases, and the junction held 7 bases outside the gene matches. Germline values: CDR1 SGDLS, CDR2 YYNGEE. The CDR3 contains 15 residues. The CDR3 is CASSAGQGFGYEQYF. The DNA of the CDR3 is TGTGCCAGCAGCGCGGGACAGGGTTTTGGCTACGAGCAGTACTTC.

This clone has only one observation. CDR3 sequence reads: CASTLGDFQPQHF. Written as DNA, the CDR3 is TGTGCCAGTACCCTGGGGGACTTTCAGCCCCAGCATTTT. The rearrangement links TRBV19 to TRBJ1-5, with D perhaps TRBD1 (5 bases). V lost 7 bases, J lost 6 bases, and 13 bases lay in between. This CDR3 has 13 residues. The V gene's germline CDR1 is LNHDA and CDR2 SQIVND (reference sequence).

J is TRBJ1-2 and V is TRBV20-1, with D unclear. V was pared by 4 bases and J by 1 base, with 4 bases between. The CDR3 consists of 11 residues. Germline V CDR1 and CDR2: DFQATT, SNEGSKA (reference sequence). CDR3 protein: CSAILNYGYTF. CDR3 nucleotide sequence: TGCAGTGCTATTCTTAACTATGGCTACACCTTC.

The gene calls are TRBV7-8 and TRBJ1-2, with 8 bases that match TRBD1. In germline, CDR1 is SGHVS, CDR2 FQNEAQ. The CDR3 has 15 amino acids. Trimming removed 6 bases from V and 2 bases from J; junction bases left unmatched: 8. CDR3 nucleotide sequence: TGTGCCAGCAGTCCGGGACAGGCATTCAACTATGGCTACACCTTC. It yields the protein CASSPGQAFNYGYTF.